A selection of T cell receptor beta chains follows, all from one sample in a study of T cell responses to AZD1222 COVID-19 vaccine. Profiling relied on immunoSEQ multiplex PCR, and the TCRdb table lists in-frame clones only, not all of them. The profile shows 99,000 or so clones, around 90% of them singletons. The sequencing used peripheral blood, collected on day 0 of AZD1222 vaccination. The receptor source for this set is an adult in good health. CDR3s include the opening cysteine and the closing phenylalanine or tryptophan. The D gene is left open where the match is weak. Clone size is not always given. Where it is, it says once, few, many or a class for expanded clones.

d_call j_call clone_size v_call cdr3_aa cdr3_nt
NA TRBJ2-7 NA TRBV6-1 CASSELGGSYEQYF TGTGCCAGCAGTGAATTGGGGGGCTCCTACGAGCAGTACTTC
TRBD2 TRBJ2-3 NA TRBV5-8 CASTMTGTSYTDTQYF TGTGCCAGCACCATGACCGGGACTAGTTATACAGATACGCAGTATTTT
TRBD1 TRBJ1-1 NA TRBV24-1 CATTDRVNTEAFF TGTGCCACCACTGACAGGGTAAACACTGAAGCTTTCTTT
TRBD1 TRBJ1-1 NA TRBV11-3 CASSLGTGLGEAFF TGTGCCAGCAGCTTAGGGACAGGCTTAGGTGAAGCTTTCTTT
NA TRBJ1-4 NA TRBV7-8 CASSFLHRANEKLFF TGTGCCAGCAGCTTTCTCCACCGGGCTAATGAAAAACTGTTTTTT
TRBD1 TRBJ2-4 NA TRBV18 CASSPRQGENIQYF TGTGCCAGCTCACCCCGACAGGGGGAAAACATTCAGTACTTC
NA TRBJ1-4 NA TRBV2 CASLNMRAATNEKLFF TGTGCCAGCCTAAATATGAGGGCGGCAACTAATGAAAAACTGTTTTTT
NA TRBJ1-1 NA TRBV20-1 CSASKIADSEAFF TGCAGTGCTAGTAAGATCGCCGACAGTGAAGCTTTCTTT
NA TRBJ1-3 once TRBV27 CASSVHPSGNTIYF TGTGCCAGCAGTGTTCATCCCTCTGGAAACACCATATATTTT
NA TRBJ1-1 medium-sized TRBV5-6 CASSPQTENTEAFF TGTGCCAGCAGCCCGCAAACAGAGAACACTGAAGCTTTCTTT
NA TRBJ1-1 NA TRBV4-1 CASSQDSRGWAFF TGCGCCAGCAGCCAAGATTCCAGGGGATGGGCTTTCTTT
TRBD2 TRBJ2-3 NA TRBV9 CASSPALAALGDTQYF TGTGCCAGCAGCCCTGCTCTAGCGGCCCTCGGGGATACGCAGTATTTT
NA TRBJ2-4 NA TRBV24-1 CATSDLLGNIQYF TGTGCCACCAGTGATTTGCTTGGTAACATTCAGTACTTC
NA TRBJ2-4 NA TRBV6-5 CASSPISVTKNIQYF TGTGCCAGCAGTCCCATTAGCGTGACCAAAAACATTCAGTACTTC
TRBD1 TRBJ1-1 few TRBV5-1 CASSYGTGALRDHSQTAFF TGTGCCAGCAGTTACGGGACAGGCGCCTTAAGGGATCACTCCCAGACAGCTTTCTTT
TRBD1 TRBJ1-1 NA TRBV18 CASSLGQDTEAFF TGTGCCAGCTCACTAGGACAGGATACTGAAGCTTTCTTT
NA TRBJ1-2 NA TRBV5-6 CASSLNFGDGYTF TGTGCCAGCAGCTTGAACTTCGGGGACGGCTACACCTTC
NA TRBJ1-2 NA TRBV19 CASSIGAGSDGYTF TGTGCCAGTAGTATTGGGGCAGGGTCTGACGGCTACACCTTC
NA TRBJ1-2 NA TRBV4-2 CASSQDERNYGYTF TGTGCCAGCAGCCAAGACGAGCGAAACTATGGCTACACCTTC
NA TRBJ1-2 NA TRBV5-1 CASSVSPGAKGYGYTF TGCGCCAGCAGTGTATCACCAGGGGCAAAGGGCTATGGCTACACCTTC
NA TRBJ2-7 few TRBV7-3 CASSLMVGPSYEQYF TGTGCCAGCAGCTTGATGGTGGGTCCTTCCTACGAGCAGTACTTC
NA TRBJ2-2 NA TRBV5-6 CASSAIGPGELFF TGTGCCAGCAGCGCGATAGGTCCCGGGGAGCTGTTTTTT
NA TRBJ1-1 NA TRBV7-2 CASSLRQQAFF TGTGCCAGCAGCTTAAGACAGCAAGCTTTCTTT
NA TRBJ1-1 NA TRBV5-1 CASSQGLGNTEAFF TGTGCCAGCAGCCAGGGACTGGGGAACACTGAAGCTTTCTTT
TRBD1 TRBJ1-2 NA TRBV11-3 CASSLAGTDYGYTF TGTGCCAGCAGCTTAGCCGGGACAGACTATGGCTACACCTTC
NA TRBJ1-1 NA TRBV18 CASSFTEIMNTEAFF TGTGCCAGCTCATTCACGGAGATCATGAACACTGAAGCTTTCTTT
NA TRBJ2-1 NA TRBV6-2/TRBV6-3 CASSYEVPKRNEQFF TGTGCCAGCAGTTACGAGGTTCCAAAGAGGAATGAGCAGTTCTTC
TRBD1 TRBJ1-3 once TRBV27 CASSVRLGQGGNTIYF TGTGCCAGCAGTGTACGACTGGGACAGGGTGGAAACACCATATATTTT
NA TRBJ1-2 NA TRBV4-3 CASSQEWQLGNYGYTF TGCGCCAGCAGCCAAGAGTGGCAGCTAGGTAACTATGGCTACACCTTC
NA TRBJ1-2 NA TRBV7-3 CASSLTATTGNGYTF TGTGCCAGCAGCTTAACGGCTACGACAGGAAACGGCTACACCTTC
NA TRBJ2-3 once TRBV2 CASTSGADTQYF TGTGCCAGTACGAGCGGCGCAGATACGCAGTATTTT
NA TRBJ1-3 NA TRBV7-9 CASSNLQGVAGNTIYF TGTGCCAGCAGCAACCTTCAGGGCGTGGCTGGAAACACCATATATTTT
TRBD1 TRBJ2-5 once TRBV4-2 CASSQLIQGARGETQYF TGTGCCAGCAGCCAACTAATACAGGGGGCGCGGGGGGAGACCCAGTACTTC
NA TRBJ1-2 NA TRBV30 CAWSHYASWLFNYGYTF TGTGCCTGGAGTCATTATGCATCTTGGCTTTTTAACTATGGCTACACCTTC
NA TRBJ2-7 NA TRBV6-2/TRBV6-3 CASSYAGSDYEQYF TGTGCCAGCAGTTACGCGGGGTCGGACTACGAGCAGTACTTC
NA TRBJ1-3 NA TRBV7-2 CASSQLGGSPEGNTIYF TGTGCCAGCAGCCAATTGGGGGGGTCTCCGGAGGGAAACACCATATATTTT
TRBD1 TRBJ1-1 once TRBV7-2 CASSPNRGATEAFF TGTGCCAGCAGCCCAAACAGGGGAGCCACTGAAGCTTTCTTT
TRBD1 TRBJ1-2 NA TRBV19 CASSDRVRGYTF TGTGCCAGTAGTGACAGGGTGCGCGGCTACACCTTC
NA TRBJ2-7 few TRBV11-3 CASSPSTAPYEQYF TGTGCCAGCAGCCCGTCGACAGCCCCCTACGAGCAGTACTTC
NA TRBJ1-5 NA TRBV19 CASMTAGNSNQPQHF TGTGCCAGTATGACCGCGGGCAATAGCAATCAGCCCCAGCATTTT
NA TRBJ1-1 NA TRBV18 CASSPVGTEAFF TGTGCCAGCTCACCAGTGGGCACTGAAGCTTTCTTT
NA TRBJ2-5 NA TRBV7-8 CASSPQETQYF TGTGCCAGCAGCCCACAAGAGACCCAGTACTTC
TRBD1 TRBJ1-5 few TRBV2 CASRGTGGVGAQPQHF TGTGCCAGCCGTGGGACAGGGGGCGTTGGGGCCCAGCCCCAGCATTTT
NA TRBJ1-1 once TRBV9 CASSQSPLGADPATEAFF TGTGCCAGCAGCCAAAGTCCCCTAGGGGCGGACCCCGCCACTGAAGCTTTCTTT
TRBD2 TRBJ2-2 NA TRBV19 CASSLAENTGELFF TGTGCCAGTAGCCTAGCGGAGAACACCGGGGAGCTGTTTTTT
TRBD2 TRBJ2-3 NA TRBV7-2 CASSLAIGTSATADTQYF TGTGCCAGCAGCTTAGCGATCGGGACTAGCGCCACGGCAGATACGCAGTATTTT
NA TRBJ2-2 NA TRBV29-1 CSVGLIVGELFF TGCAGCGTTGGCCTTATTGTCGGGGAGCTGTTTTTT